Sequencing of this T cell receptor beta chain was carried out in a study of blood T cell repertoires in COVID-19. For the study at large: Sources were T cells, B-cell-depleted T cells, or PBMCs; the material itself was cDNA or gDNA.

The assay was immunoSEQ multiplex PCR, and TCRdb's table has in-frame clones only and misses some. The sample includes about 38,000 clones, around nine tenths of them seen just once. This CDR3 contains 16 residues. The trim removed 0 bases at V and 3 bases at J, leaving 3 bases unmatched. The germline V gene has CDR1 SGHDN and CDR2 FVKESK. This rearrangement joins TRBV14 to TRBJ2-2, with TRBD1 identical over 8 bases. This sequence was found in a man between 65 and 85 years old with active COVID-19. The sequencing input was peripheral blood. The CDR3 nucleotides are TGTGCCAGCAGCCAAGACAGGGGGCAGCACACCGGGGAGCTGTTTTTT. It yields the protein CASSQDRGQHTGELFF.